The next 29 T cell receptor beta chains were all read from a single sample in a study of CD8+ T cells in alopecia areata. Reverse transcribed after extraction, RNA yielded cDNA as the sequencing template. Assay: immunoSEQ multiplex PCR; the TCRdb copy retains only in-frame clones and omits some. In the table there are 120,000 to 150,000 clones, 87% of which are singletons. The sample in question was CD8+ T cells sorted from blood, obtained at week 0. Receptor source: a human donor with alopecia areata.

The CDR3 loop is CASSPPLAGGDNEQFF. The CDR3 DNA reads as TGTGCCAGCAGCCCTCCCCTAGCGGGAGGAGACAATGAGCAGTTCTTC. The V gene is TRBV7-9, the J gene TRBJ2-1, with 11 bases aligning to TRBD2. After removal of 5 bases from V and 5 bases from J, the junction contained 8 bases not matched to a gene. Germline-derived CDR1 and CDR2 are SEHNR and FQNEAQ (reference sequence). The CDR3 is made up of 16 amino acids.

The chain links TRBV9 to TRBJ2-7; 10 nucleotides match TRBD2. CDR1 is SGDLS and CDR2 is YYNGEE in the germline V gene. The CDR3 has 15 amino acids. V shed 0 bases, J shed 4 bases, and the junction held 4 bases outside the gene matches. In DNA, the CDR3 is TGTGCCAGCAGCGTAGCGGCTAGCGGGAGTTACGAGCAGTACTTC. Encoded protein: CASSVAASGSYEQYF.

V is TRBV11-2 and J is TRBJ2-7; D gene uncertain. This CDR3 is 13 amino acids long. The V end lost 3 bases, the J end lost 3 bases, and 9 bases lay between the germline ends. Germline loops: CDR1 SGHAT, CDR2 FQNNGV. CDR3 DNA: TGTGCCAGCAGCTTCTCAACTTTCTACGAGCAGTACTTC. This encodes CASSFSTFYEQYF.

This rearrangement joins TRBV9 to TRBJ2-1; weak D call: TRBD2 (5 bases). The germline CDR1 and CDR2 sequences are SGDLS and YYNGEE. The ends were cut back, 4 bases at V and 6 bases at J, with 14 bases in the middle. The CDR3 runs to 14 residues. Written as DNA, the CDR3 is TGTGCCAGCAGCCCACCTCCCGGGATCAATGAGCAGTTCTTC. It is translated as CASSPPPGINEQFF.

The chain carries TRBV27 and TRBJ1-1; D is ambiguous. Germline assignment: CDR1 MNHEY and CDR2 SMNVEV (reference sequence). This CDR3 has 14 amino acids. V was shortened by 2 bases and J by 3 bases, with 10 bases between the two germline ends. CDR3 sequence (DNA): TGTGCCAGCAGTTTACTGGGGTACGACACTGAAGCTTTCTTT. Amino acids: CASSLLGYDTEAFF.

V and J are TRBV6-4 and TRBJ2-1; perhaps TRBD2 as D (6 bases). The germline V and J ends were trimmed by 0 bases and 8 bases, with 14 bases remaining between them. Germline V CDR1 and CDR2: MRHNA, SNTAGT. This CDR3 has 15 amino acids. The CDR3 DNA reads TGTGCCAGCAGTGACTCGAATCGTCCGGGGGATGAGCAGTTCTTC. The encoded protein is CASSDSNRPGDEQFF.

The chain has TRBV2 and TRBJ2-5; D might be TRBD2 (5 bases). Germline loops: CDR1 SNHLY, CDR2 FYNNEI. The ends were cut back, 6 bases at V and 5 bases at J, with 16 bases in the middle. The CDR3 consists of 14 residues. The CDR3 spells CASRTDYNEETQYF. CDR3 sequence (DNA): TGTGCCAGCAGGACTGACTACAACGAGGAGACCCAGTACTTC.

The gene calls are TRBV7-9 and TRBJ2-7, with 8 bases fitting TRBD1. The ends lost 9 bases at V and 6 bases at J; junction bases unmatched: 7. Germline V lookup: CDR1 SEHNR, CDR2 FQNEAQ (reference sequence). The CDR3 has 12 residues. CDR3 in amino acids: CASGGTGGEQYF. Here the CDR3 DNA reads TGTGCCAGTGGCGGAACAGGGGGCGAGCAGTACTTC.

V gene TRBV7-9 combines with J gene TRBJ2-2; a weak D match, TRBD1 (6 bases). CDR1 is SEHNR and CDR2 is FQNEAQ in the germline V gene (reference sequence). Trimming took 3 bases from V and 7 from J, leaving 21 bases between them. This CDR3 is built from 17 residues. CDR3 nucleotides: TGTGCCAGCAGCTTTCCCCGGCAGGGGAGTAGTGGCGGGGAGCTGTTTTTT. Encoded protein: CASSFPRQGSSGGELFF.

The chain combines TRBV4-2 with TRBJ2-1; no definite D call. Germline-derived CDR1 and CDR2 are LGHNA and YNFKEQ. V shed 0 bases and J shed 0 bases, with 6 bases lying between them. This CDR3 has 15 amino acids. The CDR3 is CASSQEESSYNEQFF. In DNA form, the CDR3 reads TGTGCCAGCAGCCAAGAGGAGAGCTCCTACAATGAGCAGTTCTTC.

The rearrangement uses TRBV6-5 and TRBJ1-1, with no clear D. Germline loops: CDR1 MNHEY, CDR2 SVGAGI. The CDR3 is made up of 14 amino acids. With 7 bases removed from V and 1 base from J, the gap between germline ends came to 13 bases. Written as DNA, the CDR3 is TGTGCCAGCATTCCAAGGGAGGGGAACACTGAAGCTTTCTTT. Translated: CASIPREGNTEAFF.

The chain is built from TRBV4-2 and TRBJ2-1; D is possibly TRBD2 (6 bases). From germline, CDR1 is LGHNA and CDR2 YNFKEQ. V dropped 0 bases and J dropped 5 bases, with 11 bases sitting between them. This CDR3 contains 15 residues. DNA of the CDR3: TGTGCCAGCAGCCAAGATCGCGGGGCCCACAATGAGCAGTTCTTC. This gives the protein CASSQDRGAHNEQFF.

The rearrangement uses TRBV19 and TRBJ2-5; TRBD1 agrees at 7 bases. The CDR3 consists of 15 residues. V lost 6 bases, J lost 4 bases, and 11 bases stayed unmatched. Germline lookup yields CDR1 LNHDA and CDR2 SQIVND (reference sequence). For the CDR3, the DNA is TGTGCCAGTAGAACCGAGGCAGGGGGTAGAGAGACCCAGTACTTC. It yields the protein CASRTEAGGRETQYF.

The chain employs TRBV27 and TRBJ2-7; 7 bases map to TRBD2. CDR3 length: 14 residues. The germline gives CDR1 MNHEY, CDR2 SMNVEV (reference sequence). Trimming at V came to 3 bases and at J to 2 bases, leaving 4 bases not matched to a gene. The CDR3 here is CASSLSRGAYEQYF. The CDR3 DNA is TGTGCCAGCAGTTTGAGTCGGGGGGCCTACGAGCAGTACTTC.

The rearrangement uses TRBV29-1 and TRBJ1-1, with unresolved D. This CDR3 is 12 amino acids long. Germline V gives CDR1 SQVTM, CDR2 ANQGSEA. Trimming cost V 4 bases and J 1 base, with 7 bases left between them. The CDR3 loop reads CSVVKGNTEAFF. CDR3 nucleotide sequence: TGCAGCGTTGTTAAGGGGAACACTGAAGCTTTCTTT. The variable domain in full, completed from reference TRBV29-1 and TRBJ1-1, reads SAVISQKPSRDICQRGTSLTIQCQVDSQVTMMFWYRQQPGQSLTLIATANQGSEATYESGFVIDKFPISRPNLTFSTLTVSNMSPEDSSIYLCSVVKGNTEAFFGQGTRLTVV.

This chain connects TRBV6-6 to TRBJ2-7; 10 nucleotides match TRBD1. Unmatched junction bases numbered 9, after V lost 6 bases and J lost 4 bases. Germline V gene lookup returns CDR1 MNHNY and CDR2 SVGAGI (reference sequence). The CDR3 is 15 amino acids. CDR3 protein: CASSSGTGDRYEQYF. In DNA, the CDR3 is TGTGCCAGCAGCTCCGGGACAGGGGACAGGTACGAGCAGTACTTC.

V is TRBV27 and J is TRBJ2-7, with D possibly being TRBD2 (5 bases). V lost 1 base and J lost 5, with 12 bases in between. Germline V lookup: CDR1 MNHEY, CDR2 SMNVEV (reference sequence). The CDR3 is 14 amino acids. CDR3 coding DNA: TGTGCCAGCAGTTTATTTCGGGGATCCCACGAGCAGTACTTC. Protein product: CASSLFRGSHEQYF.

The genes are TRBV7-9 and TRBJ2-1; 8 nucleotides line up with TRBD1. The CDR3 extends over 14 amino acids. The J segment lost 5 bases and the V segment lost 4 bases, leaving 4 bases of the junction unmatched. Germline V gene data show CDR1 as SEHNR and CDR2 as FQNEAQ (reference sequence). The CDR3 region has the DNA TGTGCCAGCAGCTCGGACAGGGAAAACAATGAGCAGTTCTTC. It encodes CASSSDRENNEQFF.

The CDR3 reads CASSPPEWGADTEAFF. The CDR3 nucleotides read TGTGCCAGCAGCCCCCCCGAGTGGGGGGCCGACACTGAAGCTTTCTTT. This rearrangement joins TRBV7-9 to TRBJ1-1; possible D gene TRBD1, 6 bases. The V end lost 5 bases, the J end lost 3 bases, and 19 bases lay between the germline ends. In germline, CDR1 is SEHNR, CDR2 FQNEAQ (reference sequence). There are 16 residues in the CDR3.

The V and J genes are TRBV5-4 and TRBJ2-3, with 9 bases aligning to TRBD1. Germline V gene data show CDR1 as SGHNT and CDR2 as YYREEE (reference sequence). Trimming took 5 bases from V and 5 from J; bases not matched to a gene: 3. The CDR3 runs to 13 residues. The CDR3 nucleotides are TGTGCCAGCAGTTCGACAGGGGGAGATACGCAGTATTTT. Amino acid sequence: CASSSTGGDTQYF.

V gene TRBV6-1 combines with J gene TRBJ2-7; D is perhaps TRBD2 (6 bases). The CDR3 is 15 residues long. CDR1 is MNHNS and CDR2 is SASEGT in the germline V gene. V was pared by 5 bases and J by 0 bases, with 14 bases between. CDR3 nucleotides: TGTGCCAGCAGTTCAGACCGGGACTTCTCCTACGAGCAGTACTTC. Amino acid sequence: CASSSDRDFSYEQYF.

V usage is TRBV29-1 and J usage is TRBJ2-3, with D uncertain. The V gene lost 4 bases and the J gene lost 4 bases, with 6 bases spanning the gap. The germline V gene encodes CDR1 SQVTM and CDR2 ANQGSEA. The CDR3 contains 11 residues. The CDR3: CSVASADTQYF. For the CDR3, the DNA is TGCAGCGTTGCTTCGGCAGATACGCAGTATTTT.

The table lists this clone with a count of one. The chain couples TRBV19 to TRBJ2-5; 7 positions agree with TRBD2. Germline V gene data show CDR1 as LNHDA and CDR2 as SQIVND (reference sequence). Germline trimming cut 6 bases from V and 5 bases from J; bases unmatched to any gene: 9. There are 14 residues in the CDR3. CDR3 bases: TGTGCCAGTAGCACCGGACTAGTAGGCGAGACCCAGTACTTC. Encoded protein: CASSTGLVGETQYF.

This clone was seen more than once but under ten times. J is TRBJ2-2 and V is TRBV7-2; D might be TRBD1 (6 bases). This CDR3 spans 15 amino acids. CDR1 is SGHTA and CDR2 is FQGNSA in the germline V gene. V lost 4 bases to trimming and J lost 5 bases, with 14 bases between them. CDR3 residues: CASSSPLRGTGELFF. CDR3 in DNA: TGTGCCAGCAGCTCACCTCTCAGGGGTACCGGGGAGCTGTTTTTT.

The chain uses TRBV29-1 and TRBJ2-1; D possibly corresponds to TRBD1 (5 bases). Germline-derived CDR1 and CDR2 are SQVTM and ANQGSEA. Trimming left V 5 bases short and J 0 bases short, with 8 bases between. The CDR3 runs to 13 residues. CDR3 in DNA: TGCAGCGTTTTCCAGGGCTCCTACAATGAGCAGTTCTTC. This codes for CSVFQGSYNEQFF.

This chain uses TRBV2 with TRBJ2-1; 13 nucleotides agree with TRBD2. With V trimmed by 6 bases and J by 10 bases, 15 bases remained unmatched. This CDR3 spans 17 amino acids. Germline V lookup: CDR1 SNHLY, CDR2 FYNNEI. The CDR3 loop is CASRKGQGGLAGSEQFF. In nucleotides, the CDR3 is TGTGCCAGCAGAAAGGGACAGGGGGGACTAGCGGGATCGGAGCAGTTCTTC.

V usage is TRBV7-9 and J usage is TRBJ2-7, with TRBD1 matching over 8 bases. CDR3 size: 16 residues. V lost 5 bases to trimming and J lost 5 bases; unmatched junction nucleotides: 14. Germline loops: CDR1 SEHNR, CDR2 FQNEAQ (reference sequence). CDR3 sequence reads: CASSASRGRKWNEQYF. The CDR3 bases are TGTGCCAGCAGCGCCTCCAGGGGGCGAAAGTGGAACGAGCAGTACTTC.

The chain has TRBV27 and TRBJ2-2; D possibly corresponds to TRBD2 (6 bases). There are 13 residues in the CDR3. Trimming took 5 bases from V and 9 from J, leaving 13 bases between them. Germline CDR1 reads MNHEY; CDR2 reads SMNVEV (reference sequence). CDR3 sequence: CASSRGGERELFF. CDR3 bases: TGTGCCAGCAGTCGGGGAGGTGAAAGGGAGCTGTTTTTT.

V is TRBV7-8 and J is TRBJ1-2; TRBD1 matches at 9 bases. CDR1 is SGHVS and CDR2 is FQNEAQ in the germline V gene. This CDR3 has 16 amino acids. The trim removed 1 base at V and 3 bases at J, leaving 6 bases unmatched. CDR3 sequence: CASSLDRGQGHYGYTF. CDR3 DNA: TGTGCCAGCAGCTTAGACCGGGGACAGGGCCACTATGGCTACACCTTC. The full variable domain, completed using reference TRBV7-8 and TRBJ1-2, is GAGVSQSPRYKVAKRGQDVALRCDPISGHVSLFWYQQALGQGPEFLTYFQNEAQLDKSGLPSDRFFAERPEGSVSTLKIQRTQQEDSAVYLCASSLDRGQGHYGYTFGSGTRLTVV.